The clone carrying this T cell receptor beta chain was counted ten times or more. This entry is derived from a study of human T cells and chemical hapten exposure. Overall study context: For sensitization, 2% DPC was applied to a 2 cm by 2 cm patch of upper inner arm skin. Patients were mainly female, each with alopecia areata, totalis or universalis.

Time point here: pre-sensitization, week 0. Noted treatment: therapeutic diphenylcyclopropenone sensitization with weekly scalp DPC. Every donor had alopecia and was 18 to 70 years old; all were suitable for DPC. TCRdb redid the calling of the RACE reads with MiXCR, one entry per CDR3 protein. The table records roughly 380,000 distinct CDR3 sequences, more than 4.5% of them present only once. Source: whole blood, taken in connection with sensitization to the hapten diphenylcyclopropenone (DPC). This receptor was taken from a woman between 45 and 65 years old with alopecia areata. Some clones in this sample may be carry-over from other donors' samples.

In DNA form, the CDR3 reads TGCAGTGCTACTGGCGAAGGGGGCAATGAGCAGTTCTTC. Protein product: CSATGEGGNEQFF. The J gene is TRBJ2-1, the V gene TRBV20-1; D might be TRBD1 (6 bases). This CDR3 region has 13 residues. CDR1 and CDR2 (germline): DFQATT, SNEGSKA (reference sequence). Trimming removed 4 bases at V and 6 bases at J, with 13 bases between.